Sequencing of this T cell receptor (beta chain) was carried out in a study of molecular identifiers for immune sequencing clone quantification. Study at large: In replicates, RNA taken from approximately 20,000 or 98,000 naive CD8 cells was divided five ways, and four portions underwent sequencing.

Study results and limitations: Clone sizes that are highly expanded could be underestimated when identical TCR molecules share a barcode. Detection of one spiked Jurkat cell's TCR RNA reportedly worked in 1 million or so naive cells.

This clonotype was recorded many times. The antigen is unknown. This CDR3 has 15 amino acids. Per the germline V gene, CDR1 is PRHDT and CDR2 is FYEKMQ (reference sequence). Trimming took 1 base from V and 2 from J, leaving 6 bases between them. The authors built bulk TCR libraries by previously described methods with listed TCR primers. TCRdb re-called the PCR reads with MiXCR, one entry per CDR3 protein. The top ten clones hold more than 0.8% of a sample with about 97,000 distinct CDR3 sequences, approximately 25% of them seen once. This receptor was obtained from a human donor in good health. Some libraries in this study had Jurkat cell RNA spiked in. The specimen was naive CD8+ T cells from blood, with Jurkat cell RNA spiked in. The subset denotes: FACS-sorted CD8+CD4-CCR7+CD45RA+ naive T cells. J is TRBJ2-6 and V is TRBV13, with D possibly being TRBD2 (5 bases). This chain's CDR3 is CASSLERAGANVLTF. The CDR3 nucleotides read TGTGCCAGCAGCTTAGAGAGGGCTGGGGCCAACGTCCTGACTTTC.